These 32 T cell receptor beta chains came from one sample sequenced in a study of shared clonotypes between healthy human individuals. Method: immunoSEQ multiplex PCR; TCRdb's copy keeps in-frame clones and lacks some. The sample consists of approximately 2.5 million clones, roughly nine tenths of them appearing once. The specimen was naive CD4+ T cells sorted from blood. Regarding subset: CD45RA+ positively selected. The receptors were gathered from a man younger than 35 in good health.

This clone has only one observation. The chain uses TRBV7-2 and TRBJ2-4, with D uncertain. Trimming shortened V by 2 bases and J by 0 bases, and 8 bases separated the two germline ends. This CDR3 is built from 15 residues. Germline V gene data show CDR1 as SGHTA and CDR2 as FQGNSA. The CDR3 region is CASSLNVIAKNIQYF. The CDR3 nucleotides read TGTGCCAGCAGCTTAAATGTGATAGCCAAAAACATTCAGTACTTC.

Turning to this clone: Other DNA sequences from this sample encode an identical CDR3 as well. The chain combines TRBV5-1 with TRBJ2-5; D assignment may be TRBD1 or TRBD2 (7 bases each). There are 14 residues in the CDR3. The germline gives CDR1 SGHRS, CDR2 YFSETQ. Trimming cost V 4 bases and J 4 bases, with 14 bases left between them. The CDR3 loop reads CASSGRGQAETQYF. The CDR3 DNA is TGCGCCAGCAGCGGGAGGGGGCAGGCAGAGACCCAGTACTTC.

As concerns this clone: This same CDR3 is encoded by further DNA sequences in the sample. J is TRBJ1-1 and V is TRBV18; tentative D call: TRBD1 (6 bases). The CDR3 has 13 residues. Germline CDR1 reads KGHSH; CDR2 reads LQKENI. The V end was cut by 5 bases, the J end by 2 bases, with 9 bases between. The CDR3 coding sequence is TGTGCCAGCTCAAGGACAGTTAACACTGAAGCTTTCTTT. Translating it yields CASSRTVNTEAFF.

The CDR3 loop reads CASSLGGKQFF. The DNA of the CDR3 is TGTGCCAGCAGCTTAGGTGGGAAGCAGTTCTTC. V gene TRBV11-3 combines with J gene TRBJ2-1, with D uncertain. Germline CDR1 is SGHNT and CDR2 is YENEEA. V gave up 1 base and J gave up 11 bases, with 6 bases separating them. The CDR3 length is 11 residues.

A single count supports this clone. This rearrangement joins TRBV11-2 to TRBJ2-1, with 12 bases fitting TRBD2. CDR1 and CDR2 from the germline V gene are SGHAT and FQNNGV. The CDR3 runs 14 residues. Trimming cost V 5 bases and J 9 bases; bases outside gene matches: 5. The CDR3 reads CASSPSGGEGEQFF. The CDR3 DNA is TGTGCCAGCAGCCCTAGCGGGGGGGAGGGTGAGCAGTTCTTC.

The chain couples TRBV25-1 to TRBJ2-7; 9 nucleotides line up with TRBD2. The J segment lost 1 base and the V segment lost 8 bases, leaving 9 bases of the junction unmatched. Germline V gene data show CDR1 as MGHDK and CDR2 as SYGVNS. This CDR3 is 15 amino acids long. The CDR3 coding sequence is TGTGCCAGCGCCGCGGGTAGCGGGGGATCCTACGAGCAGTACTTC. Translated: CASAAGSGGSYEQYF.

J is TRBJ1-4 and V is TRBV7-3; D not certain. This CDR3 spans 13 amino acids. Trimming cost V 5 bases and J 8 bases, with 12 bases left between them. Germline values: CDR1 SGHTA, CDR2 FQGTGA. The CDR3 here is CASSPEAGEKLFF. For the CDR3, the DNA is TGTGCCAGCAGCCCGGAGGCGGGGGAAAAACTGTTTTTT.

The chain couples TRBV16 to TRBJ2-7; D is possibly TRBD1 (7 bases). V shed 0 bases and J shed 4 bases, with 16 bases lying between them. The CDR3 sequence is 16 residues long. Germline CDR1 reads KGHSY; CDR2 reads FQNENV. The CDR3 region has the DNA TGTGCCAGCAGCCAATCCGCAGGGCAGGGGGGATACGAGCAGTACTTC. Translating it yields CASSQSAGQGGYEQYF.

The chain has TRBV6-6 and TRBJ2-6; D is ambiguous. Trimming cost V 2 bases and J 1 base, with 6 bases left between them. Germline-derived CDR1 and CDR2 are MNHNY and SVGAGI (reference sequence). The CDR3 runs 15 residues. The DNA for the CDR3 is TGTGCCAGCAGTTACGTGCAGTCTGGGGCCAACGTCCTGACTTTC. Translated: CASSYVQSGANVLTF.

The V and J genes are TRBV5-4 and TRBJ2-3; 7 nucleotides match TRBD2. V dropped 4 bases and J dropped 2; count of bases not matched to a gene: 4. Germline CDR1 reads SGHNT; CDR2 reads YYREEE (reference sequence). The CDR3 is 14 amino acids. CDR3: CASSPKRDTDTQYF. The CDR3 DNA reads as TGTGCCAGCAGCCCTAAGCGGGACACAGATACGCAGTATTTT.

This chain joins TRBV5-1 and TRBJ1-1; no clear D. V was clipped by 4 bases and J by 0 bases, with 13 bases between them. The germline V gene has CDR1 SGHRS and CDR2 YFSETQ. The CDR3 sequence is 15 residues long. This CDR3 reads CASSPLTAMNTEAFF. The CDR3 nucleotides read TGCGCCAGCAGCCCTTTGACGGCCATGAACACTGAAGCTTTCTTT.

The rearrangement uses TRBV10-1 and TRBJ2-7, with a tentative D call TRBD1 (6 bases). The length of the CDR3 is 16 residues. Germline V lookup: CDR1 WNHNN, CDR2 SYGVQD (reference sequence). Trimming took off 6 bases at V and 0 bases at J, with 18 bases between the two ends. CDR3 nucleotides: TGCGCCAGCAGCGTGTACCGGGACACCGACTCCTACGAGCAGTACTTC. This gives the protein CASSVYRDTDSYEQYF.

This clone was detected only once. This sample includes further DNA sequences coding for the same CDR3. V gene TRBV7-2 combines with J gene TRBJ1-1; D perhaps matches TRBD1 (5 bases). CDR1 is SGHTA, CDR2 FQGNSA, per germline. V was cut by 3 bases and J by 0 bases, with 8 bases left in between. CDR3 length equals 14 residues. This chain's CDR3 is CASSFGTLNTEAFF. The CDR3 region has the DNA TGTGCCAGCAGCTTTGGGACGTTGAACACTGAAGCTTTCTTT.

This chain uses TRBV5-6 with TRBJ2-3; 7 bases fit TRBD2. Germline assignment: CDR1 SGHDT and CDR2 YYEEEE. This CDR3 contains 15 residues. Germline trimming cut 2 bases from V and 1 base from J; bases unmatched to any gene: 4. CDR3 coding DNA: TGTGCCAGCAGCTTAGCGGGGTCTGGCACAGATACGCAGTATTTT. Its translation is CASSLAGSGTDTQYF.

A single count supports this clone. At the DNA level, this CDR3 is encoded by other sequences in the same sample as well. The rearrangement uses TRBV5-1 and TRBJ2-5, with 9 bases matching TRBD2. V shed 0 bases, J shed 5 bases, and the junction held 5 bases outside the gene matches. This CDR3 region has 15 residues. The germline gives CDR1 SGHRS, CDR2 YFSETQ. CDR3 DNA: TGCGCCAGCAGCTTGGAGGGACTAGCTCTGGAGACCCAGTACTTC. As protein: CASSLEGLALETQYF.

This clone has a handful of counts. V usage is TRBV29-1 and J usage is TRBJ1-2, with D unresolved. This CDR3 is 12 amino acids long. Trimming shortened V by 1 base and J by 2 bases, and 5 bases separated the two germline ends. Germline loops: CDR1 SQVTM, CDR2 ANQGSEA. This chain's CDR3 is CSVEARNYGYTF. The CDR3 bases are TGCAGCGTTGAAGCCAGGAACTATGGCTACACCTTC. Full variable domain (outside the CDR3, taken from reference TRBV29-1 and TRBJ1-2): SAVISQKPSRDICQRGTSLTIQCQVDSQVTMMFWYRQQPGQSLTLIATANQGSEATYESGFVIDKFPISRPNLTFSTLTVSNMSPEDSSIYLCSVEARNYGYTFGSGTRLTVV.

The chain links TRBV6-6 to TRBJ1-3, with no clear D. CDR3 length equals 12 residues. Germline lookup yields CDR1 MNHNY and CDR2 SVGAGI (reference sequence). Trimming removed 5 bases at V and 2 bases at J, with 4 bases between. The CDR3 is CASSHPGNTIYF. The CDR3 DNA sequence: TGTGCCAGCAGTCACCCTGGAAACACCATATATTTT.

For this clone: An end of the junction does not agree with germline; a read error may underlie this. The V and J genes are TRBV7-7 and TRBJ1-6; the D is unclear. CDR1 and CDR2 from the germline V gene are SSHAT and FNYEAQ (reference sequence). The CDR3 extends over 13 amino acids. The DNA of the CDR3 is TGTGCTAGCAGTCCCACCGGGGATTCACCCCTCCACTTT. Residues: CASSPTGDSPLHF.

V gene TRBV2 combines with J gene TRBJ1-5; the D gene is possibly TRBD1 (5 bases). The CDR3 has 14 residues. Trimming took 7 bases from V and 4 from J, leaving 14 bases between them. CDR1 is SNHLY, CDR2 FYNNEI, per germline. This CDR3 is CASNRGWGNQPQHF. In DNA form, the CDR3 reads TGTGCCAGCAACCGGGGATGGGGGAATCAGCCCCAGCATTTT.

The chain employs TRBV15 and TRBJ2-7; D is unresolved. V was cut by 0 bases and J by 3 bases, with 9 bases left in between. Germline lookup yields CDR1 LNHNV and CDR2 YYDKDF (reference sequence). The CDR3 covers 14 residues. The chain's CDR3 is CATSRDLGYYEQYF. CDR3 sequence (DNA): TGTGCCACCAGCAGAGATTTGGGATACTACGAGCAGTACTTC.

The genes are TRBV18 and TRBJ2-3, with unresolved D. CDR1 and CDR2 from the germline V gene are KGHSH and LQKENI. This CDR3 comprises 16 residues. V lost 3 bases and J 0 bases, leaving 13 bases between the germline ends. The CDR3 DNA follows: TGTGCCAGCTCACCGTCTACTACGTTTAGCACAGATACGCAGTATTTT. Translated, it gives CASSPSTTFSTDTQYF. Full variable domain (missing parts from reference TRBV18 and TRBJ2-3): NAGVMQNPRHLVRRRGQEARLRCSPMKGHSHVYWYRQLPEEGLKFMVYLQKENIIDESGMPKERFSAEFPKEGPSILRIQQVVRGDSAAYFCASSPSTTFSTDTQYFGPGTRLTVL.

The genes are TRBV18 and TRBJ1-3; D is perhaps TRBD1 (5 bases). Germline values: CDR1 KGHSH, CDR2 LQKENI. This CDR3 region has 16 residues. V lost 4 bases to trimming and J lost 0 bases, with 13 bases between them. In DNA form, the CDR3 reads TGTGCCAGCTCACGGGACCAGGGTAGCTCTGGAAACACCATATATTTT. It encodes CASSRDQGSSGNTIYF.

This rearrangement joins TRBV5-1 to TRBJ2-2, with D possibly TRBD2 on 6 matching bases. CDR1 SGHRS and CDR2 YFSETQ come from the germline V gene. V lost 4 bases and J 8 bases, leaving 12 bases between the germline ends. This CDR3 has 13 residues. CDR3 sequence reads: CASSRELTGELFF. Written as DNA, the CDR3 is TGCGCCAGCAGCCGGGAGCTGACTGGGGAGCTGTTTTTT.

The gene calls are TRBV29-1 and TRBJ2-1, with D perhaps matching TRBD1 (6 bases). There are 11 residues in the CDR3. V lost 8 bases and J 6 bases, leaving 11 bases between the germline ends. Germline V gene lookup returns CDR1 SQVTM and CDR2 ANQGSEA. CDR3 sequence (DNA): TGCAGCCTTGTACAGGGCAATGAGCAGTTCTTC. The encoded protein is CSLVQGNEQFF.

In DNA form, the CDR3 reads TGTGCCAGCAGCTTAGGGGTCGGTAAGAATCAGCCCCAGCATTTT. This codes for CASSLGVGKNQPQHF. The chain has TRBV7-9 and TRBJ1-5; unclear D gene. CDR1 and CDR2 (germline): SEHNR, FQNEAQ (reference sequence). V lost 1 base to trimming and J lost 4 bases, with 11 bases between them. The CDR3 contains 15 residues. Variable domain in full (rest from reference TRBV7-9 and TRBJ1-5): DTGVSQNPRHKITKRGQNVTFRCDPISEHNRLYWYRQTLGQGPEFLTYFQNEAQLEKSRLLSDRFSAERPKGSFSTLEIQRTEQGDSAMYLCASSLGVGKNQPQHFGDGTRLSIL.

The J gene is TRBJ1-1, the V gene TRBV6-5; D is unresolved. Germline-derived CDR1 and CDR2 are MNHEY and SVGAGI. This CDR3 contains 14 residues. V was trimmed by 6 bases and J by 0 bases, leaving 11 bases between them. CDR3 sequence (DNA): TGTGCCAGCAGCTCCGACATGATGAACACTGAAGCTTTCTTT. Its protein is CASSSDMMNTEAFF.

The rearrangement joins TRBV16 to TRBJ1-2; D call uncertain. The CDR3 contains 16 residues. Between the trimmed V and J ends, which lost 1 base and 7 bases, there was a span of 19 bases. The germline V gene has CDR1 KGHSY and CDR2 FQNENV. CDR3 sequence reads: CASSQFGRANPFGYTF. Written as DNA, the CDR3 is TGTGCCAGCAGCCAATTTGGACGCGCTAACCCATTTGGCTACACCTTC.

This clone was found once. The chain has TRBV11-2 and TRBJ1-6; unclear D gene. Trimming took off 5 bases at V and 2 bases at J, with 13 bases between the two ends. CDR1 is SGHAT and CDR2 is FQNNGV in the germline V gene. CDR3 length: 16 residues. The chain's CDR3 is CASSRATDTYNSPLHF. In nucleotides, the CDR3 is TGTGCCAGCAGCCGAGCCACCGATACCTATAATTCACCCCTCCACTTT.

The CDR3 DNA reads TGTGCCAGCAGCCCGGCCGGGACAGGGTACAATGAGCAGTTCTTC. Translation gives CASSPAGTGYNEQFF. The V gene is TRBV11-3, the J gene TRBJ2-1; TRBD1 matches 9 bases. Trimming at V came to 5 bases and at J to 4 bases, leaving 6 bases not matched to a gene. The germline gives CDR1 SGHNT, CDR2 YENEEA. This CDR3 has 15 amino acids.

The chain couples TRBV7-9 to TRBJ2-3; 8 bases line up with TRBD2. CDR3 length: 14 residues. The J segment lost 6 bases and the V segment lost 5 bases, leaving 7 bases of the junction unmatched. Germline CDR1 is SEHNR and CDR2 is FQNEAQ (reference sequence). CDR3 in amino acids: CASSTRTSLDTQYF. CDR3 nucleotides: TGTGCCAGCAGCACCCGGACTAGCCTGGATACGCAGTATTTT. The full variable domain, its missing parts supplied by reference TRBV7-9 and TRBJ2-3, is DTGVSQNPRHKITKRGQNVTFRCDPISEHNRLYWYRQTLGQGPEFLTYFQNEAQLEKSRLLSDRFSAERPKGSFSTLEIQRTEQGDSAMYLCASSTRTSLDTQYFGPGTRLTVL.

This chain connects TRBV18 to TRBJ1-1; D unresolved. This CDR3 has 14 residues. The germline gives CDR1 KGHSH, CDR2 LQKENI. The V and J ends lost 3 bases and 0 bases respectively, with 8 bases between them. The CDR3 here is CASSPQNLNTEAFF. The CDR3 DNA reads TGTGCCAGCTCACCCCAAAACCTGAACACTGAAGCTTTCTTT. Using reference TRBV18 and TRBJ1-1 for the parts outside the CDR3, the full variable domain is NAGVMQNPRHLVRRRGQEARLRCSPMKGHSHVYWYRQLPEEGLKFMVYLQKENIIDESGMPKERFSAEFPKEGPSILRIQQVVRGDSAAYFCASSPQNLNTEAFFGQGTRLTVV.

The chain combines TRBV5-1 with TRBJ2-7; 7 bases are a match to TRBD1. The CDR3 is 16 amino acids. The V segment lost 1 base and the J segment 1 base; nucleotides outside the gene matches: 8. The germline V gene has CDR1 SGHRS and CDR2 YFSETQ. The CDR3 is CASSLTQGLTSYEQYF. CDR3 DNA: TGCGCCAGCAGCTTGACACAGGGGCTAACTTCCTACGAGCAGTACTTC.